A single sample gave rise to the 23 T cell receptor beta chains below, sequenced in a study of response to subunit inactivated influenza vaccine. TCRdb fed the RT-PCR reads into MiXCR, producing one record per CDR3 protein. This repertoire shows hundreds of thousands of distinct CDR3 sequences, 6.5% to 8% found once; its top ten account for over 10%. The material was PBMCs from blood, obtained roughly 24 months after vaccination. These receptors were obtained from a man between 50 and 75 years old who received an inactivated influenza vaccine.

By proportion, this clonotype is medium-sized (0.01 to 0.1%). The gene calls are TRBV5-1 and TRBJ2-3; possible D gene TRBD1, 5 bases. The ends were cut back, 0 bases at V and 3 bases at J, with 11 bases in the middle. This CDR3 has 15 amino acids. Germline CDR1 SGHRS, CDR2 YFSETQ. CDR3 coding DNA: TGCGCCAGCAGCTTGGCAAGGCAGGGAACAGATACGCAGTATTTT. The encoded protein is CASSLARQGTDTQYF.

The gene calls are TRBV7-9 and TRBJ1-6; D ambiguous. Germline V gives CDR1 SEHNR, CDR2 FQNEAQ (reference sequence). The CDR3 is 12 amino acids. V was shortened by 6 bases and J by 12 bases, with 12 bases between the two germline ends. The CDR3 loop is CASSLPRGPLHF. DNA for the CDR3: TGTGCCAGCAGTTTACCCCGGGGACCCCTCCACTTT. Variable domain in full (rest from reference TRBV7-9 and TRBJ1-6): DTGVSQNPRHKITKRGQNVTFRCDPISEHNRLYWYRQTLGQGPEFLTYFQNEAQLEKSRLLSDRFSAERPKGSFSTLEIQRTEQGDSAMYLCASSLPRGPLHFGNGTRLTVT.

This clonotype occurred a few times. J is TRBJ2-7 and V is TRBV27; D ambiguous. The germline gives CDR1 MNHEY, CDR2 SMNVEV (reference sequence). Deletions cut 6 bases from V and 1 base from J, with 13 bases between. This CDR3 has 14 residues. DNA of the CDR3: TGTGCCAGCAGGGGTGCCTATCCTTCCTACGAGCAGTACTTC. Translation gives CASRGAYPSYEQYF.

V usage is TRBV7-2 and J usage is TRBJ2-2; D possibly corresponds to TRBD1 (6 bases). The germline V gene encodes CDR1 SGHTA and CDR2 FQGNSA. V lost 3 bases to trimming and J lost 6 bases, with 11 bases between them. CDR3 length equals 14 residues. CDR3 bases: TGTGCCAGCAGCTTCCAGGGGTCGTCCGGGGAGCTGTTTTTT. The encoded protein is CASSFQGSSGELFF.

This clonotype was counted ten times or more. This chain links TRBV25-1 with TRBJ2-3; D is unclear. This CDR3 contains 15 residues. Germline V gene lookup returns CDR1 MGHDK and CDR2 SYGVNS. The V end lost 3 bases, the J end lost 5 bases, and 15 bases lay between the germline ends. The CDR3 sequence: CASSDFSHRVDTQYF. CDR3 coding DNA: TGTGCCAGCAGTGATTTCTCTCATCGGGTAGATACGCAGTATTTT.

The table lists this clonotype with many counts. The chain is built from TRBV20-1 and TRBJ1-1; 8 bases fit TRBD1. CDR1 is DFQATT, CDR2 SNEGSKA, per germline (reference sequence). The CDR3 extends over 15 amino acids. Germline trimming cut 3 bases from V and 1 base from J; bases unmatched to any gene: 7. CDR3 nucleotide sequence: TGCAGTGCTAGGACGACAGGGGATTGGAACACTGAAGCTTTCTTT. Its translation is CSARTTGDWNTEAFF.

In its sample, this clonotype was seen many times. CDR3 in amino acids: CASSQSRRGRDSEKLFF. CDR3 DNA sequence: TGCGCCAGCAGCCAATCCCGACGGGGGCGGGACAGTGAAAAACTGTTTTTT. The chain employs TRBV4-3 and TRBJ1-4; TRBD1 matches 7 bases. The V segment lost 2 bases and the J segment 7 bases; nucleotides outside the gene matches: 13. CDR1 and CDR2 (germline): LGHNA, YSLEER. The CDR3 is 17 amino acids.

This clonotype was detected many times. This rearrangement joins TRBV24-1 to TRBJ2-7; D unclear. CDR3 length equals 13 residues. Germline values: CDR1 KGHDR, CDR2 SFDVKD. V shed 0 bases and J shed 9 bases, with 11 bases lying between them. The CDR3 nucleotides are TGTGCCACCAGTGATTTGGGCTCGACCGCGCAGTACTTC. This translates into CATSDLGSTAQYF.

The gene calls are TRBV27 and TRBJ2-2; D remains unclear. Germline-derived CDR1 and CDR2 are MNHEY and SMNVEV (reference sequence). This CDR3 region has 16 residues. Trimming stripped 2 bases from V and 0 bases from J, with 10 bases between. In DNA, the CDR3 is TGTGCCAGCAGTTTAATAACTTTCGCGAACACCGGGGAGCTGTTTTTT. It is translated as CASSLITFANTGELFF.

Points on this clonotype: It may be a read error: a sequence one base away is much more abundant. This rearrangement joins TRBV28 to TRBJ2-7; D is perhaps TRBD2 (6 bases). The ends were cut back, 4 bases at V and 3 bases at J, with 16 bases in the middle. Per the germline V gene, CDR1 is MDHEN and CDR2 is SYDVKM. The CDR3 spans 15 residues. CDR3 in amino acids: CASSSLLARDYEQYF. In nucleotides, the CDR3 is TGTGCCAGCAGTTCCCTCCTAGCGAGAGACTACGAGCAGTACTTC.

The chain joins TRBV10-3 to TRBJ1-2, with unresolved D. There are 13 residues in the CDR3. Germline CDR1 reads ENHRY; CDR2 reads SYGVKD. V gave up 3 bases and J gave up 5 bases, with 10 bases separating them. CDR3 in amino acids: CAISDPREYGYTF. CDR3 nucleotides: TGTGCCATCAGTGACCCCCGGGAGTATGGCTACACCTTC.

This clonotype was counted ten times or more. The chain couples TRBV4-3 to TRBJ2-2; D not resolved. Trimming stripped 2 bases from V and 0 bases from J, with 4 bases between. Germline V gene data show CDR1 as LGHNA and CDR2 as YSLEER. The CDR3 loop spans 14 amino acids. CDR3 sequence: CASSQLSNTGELFF. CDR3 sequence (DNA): TGCGCCAGCAGCCAACTGTCGAACACCGGGGAGCTGTTTTTT.

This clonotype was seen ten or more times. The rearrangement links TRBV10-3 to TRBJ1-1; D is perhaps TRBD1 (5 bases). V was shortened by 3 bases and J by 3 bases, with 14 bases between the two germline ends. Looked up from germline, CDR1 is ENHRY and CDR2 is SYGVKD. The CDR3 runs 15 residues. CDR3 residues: CAISDSGLLHTEAFF. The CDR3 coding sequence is TGTGCCATCAGTGACTCGGGACTGCTTCACACTGAAGCTTTCTTT.

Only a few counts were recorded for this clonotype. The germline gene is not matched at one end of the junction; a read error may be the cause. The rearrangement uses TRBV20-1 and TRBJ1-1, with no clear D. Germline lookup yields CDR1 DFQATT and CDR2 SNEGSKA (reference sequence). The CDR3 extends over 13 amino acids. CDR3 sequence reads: CSARDVANTEAFF. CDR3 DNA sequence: TGCAGTGCGAGAGACGTAGCGAACACTGAAGCTTTCTTT.

Here the CDR3 DNA reads TGTGCCAGCAGTTACTCGATGGTCAGGGGACTGAACACTGAAGCTTTCTTT. Translation: CASSYSMVRGLNTEAFF. The rearrangement links TRBV6-5 to TRBJ1-1; perhaps TRBD1 as D (6 bases). Trimming took 0 bases from V and 0 from J, leaving 14 bases between them. The CDR3 is 17 residues long. Germline V CDR1 and CDR2: MNHEY, SVGAGI.

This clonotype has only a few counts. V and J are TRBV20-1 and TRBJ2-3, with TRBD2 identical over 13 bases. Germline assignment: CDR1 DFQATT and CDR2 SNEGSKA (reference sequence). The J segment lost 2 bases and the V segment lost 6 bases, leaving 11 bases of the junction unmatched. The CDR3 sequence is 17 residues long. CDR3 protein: CSAHPGTSGAFTDTQYF. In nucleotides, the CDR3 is TGCAGTGCCCACCCCGGGACTAGCGGGGCTTTCACAGATACGCAGTATTTT.

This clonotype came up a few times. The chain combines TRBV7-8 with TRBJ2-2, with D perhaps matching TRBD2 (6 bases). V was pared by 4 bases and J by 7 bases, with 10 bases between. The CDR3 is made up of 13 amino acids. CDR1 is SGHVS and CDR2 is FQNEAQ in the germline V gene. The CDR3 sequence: CASSSRGFGELFF. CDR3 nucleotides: TGTGCCAGCAGCTCCCGGGGGTTCGGGGAGCTGTTTTTT.

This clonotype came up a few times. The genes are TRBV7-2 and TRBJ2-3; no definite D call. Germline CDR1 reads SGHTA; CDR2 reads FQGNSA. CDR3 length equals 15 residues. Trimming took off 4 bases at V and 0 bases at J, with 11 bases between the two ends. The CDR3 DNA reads TGTGCCAGCAGCTATTCTAAGCTGAGCACAGATACGCAGTATTTT. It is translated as CASSYSKLSTDTQYF.

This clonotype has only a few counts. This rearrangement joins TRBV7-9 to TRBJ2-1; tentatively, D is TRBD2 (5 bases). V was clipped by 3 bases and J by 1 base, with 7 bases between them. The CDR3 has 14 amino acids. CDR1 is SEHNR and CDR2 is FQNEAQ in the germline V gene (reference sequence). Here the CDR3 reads CASSFEGSYNEQFF. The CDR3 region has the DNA TGTGCCAGCAGCTTTGAGGGATCCTACAATGAGCAGTTCTTC.

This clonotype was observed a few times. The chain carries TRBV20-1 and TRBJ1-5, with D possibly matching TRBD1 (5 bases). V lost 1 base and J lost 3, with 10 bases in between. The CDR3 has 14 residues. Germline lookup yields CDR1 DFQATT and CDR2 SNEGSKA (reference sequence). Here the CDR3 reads CSARGGAHNQPQHF. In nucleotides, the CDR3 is TGCAGTGCTAGAGGTGGGGCTCACAATCAGCCCCAGCATTTT.

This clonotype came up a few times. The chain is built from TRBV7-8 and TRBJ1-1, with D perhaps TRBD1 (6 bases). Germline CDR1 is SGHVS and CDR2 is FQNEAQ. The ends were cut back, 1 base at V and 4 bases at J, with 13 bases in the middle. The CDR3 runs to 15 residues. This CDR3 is CASSLEFRGSTEAFF. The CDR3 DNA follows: TGTGCCAGCAGCTTAGAGTTTAGGGGGAGCACTGAAGCTTTCTTT.

CDR3 region: CASSQRGGEQFF. CDR3 in DNA: TGTGCCAGCAGCCAGAGGGGAGGTGAGCAGTTCTTC. V usage is TRBV9 and J usage is TRBJ2-1, with D maybe TRBD2 (6 bases). CDR1 is SGDLS and CDR2 is YYNGEE in the germline V gene. V was clipped by 4 bases and J by 9 bases, with 11 bases between them. The CDR3 is 12 amino acids.

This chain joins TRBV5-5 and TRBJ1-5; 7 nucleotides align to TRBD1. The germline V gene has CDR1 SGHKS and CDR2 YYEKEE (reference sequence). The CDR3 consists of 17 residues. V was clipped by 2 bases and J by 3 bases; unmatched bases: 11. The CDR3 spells CASSFLAVGGNNQPQHF. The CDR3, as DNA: TGTGCCAGCAGCTTCCTCGCTGTAGGGGGCAACAATCAGCCCCAGCATTTT.